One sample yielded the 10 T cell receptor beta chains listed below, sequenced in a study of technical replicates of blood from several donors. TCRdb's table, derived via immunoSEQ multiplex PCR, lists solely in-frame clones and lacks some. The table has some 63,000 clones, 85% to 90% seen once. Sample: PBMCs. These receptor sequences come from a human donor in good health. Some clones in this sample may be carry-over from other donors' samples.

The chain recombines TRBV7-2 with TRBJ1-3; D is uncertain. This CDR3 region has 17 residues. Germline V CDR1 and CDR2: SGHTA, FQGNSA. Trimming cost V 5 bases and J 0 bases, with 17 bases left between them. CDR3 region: CASSLPPWEYSGNTIYF. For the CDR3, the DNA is TGTGCCAGCAGCCTCCCCCCGTGGGAGTACTCTGGAAACACCATATATTTT.

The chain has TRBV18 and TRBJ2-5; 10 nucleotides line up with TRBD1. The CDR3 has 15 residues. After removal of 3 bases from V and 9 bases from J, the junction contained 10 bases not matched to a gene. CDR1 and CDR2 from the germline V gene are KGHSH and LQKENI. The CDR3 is CASSPPGTGDFAQYF. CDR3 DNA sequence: TGTGCCAGCTCACCCCCCGGGACAGGGGATTTCGCCCAGTACTTC.

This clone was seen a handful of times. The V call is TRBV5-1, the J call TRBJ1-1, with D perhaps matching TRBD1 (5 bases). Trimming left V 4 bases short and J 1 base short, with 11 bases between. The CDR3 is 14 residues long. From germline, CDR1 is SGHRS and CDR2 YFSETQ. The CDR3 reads CASSRGTGNTEAFF. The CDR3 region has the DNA TGCGCCAGCAGCCGGGGGACCGGGAACACTGAAGCTTTCTTT.

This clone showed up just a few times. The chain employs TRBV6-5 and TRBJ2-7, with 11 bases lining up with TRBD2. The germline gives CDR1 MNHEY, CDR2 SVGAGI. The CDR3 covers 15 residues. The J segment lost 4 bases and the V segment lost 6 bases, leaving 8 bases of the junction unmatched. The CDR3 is CASSQLAGAMYEQYF. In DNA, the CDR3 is TGTGCCAGCAGCCAACTAGCGGGAGCGATGTACGAGCAGTACTTC.

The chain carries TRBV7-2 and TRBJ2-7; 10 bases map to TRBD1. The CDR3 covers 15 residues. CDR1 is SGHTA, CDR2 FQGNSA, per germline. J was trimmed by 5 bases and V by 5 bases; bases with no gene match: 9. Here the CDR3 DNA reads TGTGCCAGCAGCACAAGCGGGACAGGGGCTCACGAGCAGTACTTC. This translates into CASSTSGTGAHEQYF.

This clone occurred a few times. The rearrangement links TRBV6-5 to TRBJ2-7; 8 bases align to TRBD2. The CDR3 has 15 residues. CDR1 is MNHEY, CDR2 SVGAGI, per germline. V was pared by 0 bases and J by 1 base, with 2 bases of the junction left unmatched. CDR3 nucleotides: TGTGCCAGCAGTTACTCGGCTAGCGGGTCCTACGAGCAGTACTTC. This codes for CASSYSASGSYEQYF.

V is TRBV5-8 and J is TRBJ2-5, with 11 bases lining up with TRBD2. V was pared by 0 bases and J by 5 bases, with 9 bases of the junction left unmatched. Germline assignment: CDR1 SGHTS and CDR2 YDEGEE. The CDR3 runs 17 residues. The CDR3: CASSLEGSGRARETQYF. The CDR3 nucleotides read TGTGCCAGCAGCTTGGAAGGTAGCGGGAGGGCCAGGGAGACCCAGTACTTC.

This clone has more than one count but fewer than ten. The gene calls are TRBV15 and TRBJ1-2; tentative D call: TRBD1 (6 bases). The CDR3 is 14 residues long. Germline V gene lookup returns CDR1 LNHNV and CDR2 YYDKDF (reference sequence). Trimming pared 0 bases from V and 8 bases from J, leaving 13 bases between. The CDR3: CATSRDKQGQGYTF. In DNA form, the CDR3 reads TGTGCCACCAGCAGAGATAAGCAGGGGCAGGGCTACACCTTC.

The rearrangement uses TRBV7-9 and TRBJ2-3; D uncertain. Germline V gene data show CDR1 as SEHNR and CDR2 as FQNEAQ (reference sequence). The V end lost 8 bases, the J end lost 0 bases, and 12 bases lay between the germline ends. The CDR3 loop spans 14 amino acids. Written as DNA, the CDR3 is TGTGCCAGCCTTGCATATCGGAGCACAGATACGCAGTATTTT. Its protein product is CASLAYRSTDTQYF.

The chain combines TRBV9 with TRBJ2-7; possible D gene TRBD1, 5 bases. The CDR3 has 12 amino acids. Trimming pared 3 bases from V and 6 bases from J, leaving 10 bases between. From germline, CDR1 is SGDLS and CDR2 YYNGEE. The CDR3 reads CASSGTGPEQYF. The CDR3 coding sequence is TGTGCCAGCAGCGGAACAGGACCCGAGCAGTACTTC.